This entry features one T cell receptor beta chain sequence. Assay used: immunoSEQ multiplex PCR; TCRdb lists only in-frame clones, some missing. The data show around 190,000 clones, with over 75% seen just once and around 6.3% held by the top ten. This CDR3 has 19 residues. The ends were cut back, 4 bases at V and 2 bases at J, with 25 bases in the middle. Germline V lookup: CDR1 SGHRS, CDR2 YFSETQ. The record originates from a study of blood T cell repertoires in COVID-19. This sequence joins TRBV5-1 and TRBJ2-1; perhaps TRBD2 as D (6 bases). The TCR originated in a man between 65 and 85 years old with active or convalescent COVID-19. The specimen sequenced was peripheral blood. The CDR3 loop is CASSPKPTSGTGAYNEQFF. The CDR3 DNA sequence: TGCGCCAGCAGCCCAAAGCCAACTTCCGGGACGGGGGCCTACAATGAGCAGTTCTTC.